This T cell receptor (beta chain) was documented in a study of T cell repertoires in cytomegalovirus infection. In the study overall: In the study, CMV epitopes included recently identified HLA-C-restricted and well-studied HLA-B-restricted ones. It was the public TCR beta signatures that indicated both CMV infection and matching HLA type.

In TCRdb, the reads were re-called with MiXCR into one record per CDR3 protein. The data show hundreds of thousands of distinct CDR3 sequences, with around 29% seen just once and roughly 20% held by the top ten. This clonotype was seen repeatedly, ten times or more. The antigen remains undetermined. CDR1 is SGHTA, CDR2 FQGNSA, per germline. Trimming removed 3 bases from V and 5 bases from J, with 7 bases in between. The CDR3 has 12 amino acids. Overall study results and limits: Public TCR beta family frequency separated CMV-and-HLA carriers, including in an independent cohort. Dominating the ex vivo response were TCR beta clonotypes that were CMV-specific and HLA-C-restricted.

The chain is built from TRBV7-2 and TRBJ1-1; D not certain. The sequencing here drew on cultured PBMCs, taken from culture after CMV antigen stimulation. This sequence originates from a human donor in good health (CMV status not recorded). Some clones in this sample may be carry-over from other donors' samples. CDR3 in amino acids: CASSFTRTEAFF. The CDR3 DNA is TGTGCCAGCAGCTTTACGAGAACTGAAGCTTTCTTT.